This T cell receptor beta chain was found in a study of TIL therapy for anti-PD-1-resistant metastatic lung cancer. At the level of the study: Median tumor PD-L1 proportion score was approximately 6.3%. Most patients had lung adenocarcinoma; several tumors were EGFR-mutant, two ALK-rearranged; half smoked currently or formerly.

This was the immunoSEQ v3 assay. Profiling relied on immunoSEQ multiplex PCR, and the TCRdb table lists in-frame clones only, not all of them. Found here are some 32,000 clones, 74% of them singletons; the top ten hold about 3%. Between the trimmed V and J ends, which lost 7 bases and 4 bases, there was a span of 7 bases. The CDR3 spans 12 residues. The germline V gene has CDR1 LGHNT and CDR2 FRNRAP. Time point described: pre-treatment sample, taken before nivolumab and TIL therapy. The clonotype originates from a woman aged 30-79 years with non-small cell lung cancer. The gene calls are TRBV12-5 and TRBJ2-2; D is ambiguous. The sample here was blood, taken at baseline. CDR3: CASDTSTGELFF. CDR3 nucleotide sequence: TGTGCTAGTGACACATCCACCGGGGAGCTGTTTTTT.